The present T cell receptor (beta chain) was sequenced within a study of control samples from healthy donors and cancer patients (dated by TCRdb to 2019 to 2021). Libraries were built with the immunoSEQ multiplex PCR assay. TCRdb carries this immuneACCESS record with in-frame sequences only. Its versions omit some clonotypes, under half of them owing to an unresolved V gene in the studies checked, with the rest unexplained. The sample's table covers roughly 190,000 clones. The ten largest clones add up to under 2.5% of the sample. The germline V gene yields MDHEN for CDR1 and SYDVKM for CDR2. The CDR3 goes from the cysteine to the phenylalanine over 15 residues. Of all the DNA, just the CDR3 is kept, 45 bases in frame from base 1. Trimming removed 1 base from V and 2 bases from J, leaving 11 bases between the germline ends. Notes on this clone: The specificity of this receptor is unknown.

This receptor was identified in a woman aged 25 to 45 in good health. Sequences were obtained from blood. The sequence is built from TRBV28 and TRBJ1-2, and possibly TRBD1, on 6 matching bases. The DNA is as follows: TGTGCCAGCAGTTTATCGGACAGAGCGAACTATGGCTACACCTTC. Its protein reads: CASSLSDRANYGYTF.